The clone carrying this T cell receptor (beta chain) was detected a few times. The V gene's germline CDR1 is GTSNPN and CDR2 SVGIG (reference sequence). The ends lost 8 bases at V and 9 bases at J; junction bases unmatched: 9. CDR3 length: 12 amino acids. TCRdb reprocessed the RT-PCR reads via MiXCR and lists one record per CDR3 protein. The repertoire has about 700,000 distinct CDR3 sequences, 13% to 15% of them found once; the top ten carry 3.6%. The sample comprised memory CD4+ T cells from blood. The chain has TRBV30 and TRBJ2-1; TRBD2 matches at 8 bases. This sequence was found in a female donor in good health, serving as a healthy control. CDR3 loop: CAGERETFEQFF. The CDR3, as DNA: TGTGCCGGTGAGCGGGAGACGTTTGAGCAGTTCTTC.